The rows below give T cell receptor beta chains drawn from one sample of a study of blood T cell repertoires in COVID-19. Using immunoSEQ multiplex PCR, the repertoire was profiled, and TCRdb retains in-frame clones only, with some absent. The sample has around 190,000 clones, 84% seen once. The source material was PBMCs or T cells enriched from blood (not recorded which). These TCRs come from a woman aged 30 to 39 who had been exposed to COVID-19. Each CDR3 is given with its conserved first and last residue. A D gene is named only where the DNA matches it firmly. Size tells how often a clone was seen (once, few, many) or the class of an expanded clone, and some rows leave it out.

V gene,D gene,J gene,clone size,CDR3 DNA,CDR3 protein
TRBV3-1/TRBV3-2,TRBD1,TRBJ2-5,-,TGTGCCAGCAGCCGTGGACAGGGACAAGAGACCCAGTACTTC,CASSRGQGQETQYF
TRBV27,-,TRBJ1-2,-,TGTGCCAGCAGTTGGACCTCAGGGTTGGGCTATGGCTACACCTTC,CASSWTSGLGYGYTF
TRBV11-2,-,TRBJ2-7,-,TGTGCCAGCAGCTTACAAGTCCTAGGGGACTACGAGCAGTACTTC,CASSLQVLGDYEQYF
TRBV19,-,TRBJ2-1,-,TGTGCCAGTTCCACCGGGGGGCCCCACAATGAGCAGTTCTTC,CASSTGGPHNEQFF
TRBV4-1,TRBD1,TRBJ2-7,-,TGCGCCAGCAGCCGCGACAGGGGCGTGAGCTACGAGCAGTACTTC,CASSRDRGVSYEQYF
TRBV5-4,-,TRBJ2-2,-,TGTGCCAGCAGCTTGGTTAGTCCCGGGGAGCTGTTTTTT,CASSLVSPGELFF
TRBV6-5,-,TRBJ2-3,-,TGTGCCAGCAGTTACGAGTGGGGGGTTGGCACAGATACGCAGTATTTT,CASSYEWGVGTDTQYF
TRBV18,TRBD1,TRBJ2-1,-,TGTGCCAGCTCACCCGGGACAGGGGGATACAATGAGCAGTTCTTC,CASSPGTGGYNEQFF
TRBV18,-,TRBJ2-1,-,TGTGCCAGCTCATACTCGGGTCAGAGCACGGGTAATGAGCAGTTCTTC,CASSYSGQSTGNEQFF
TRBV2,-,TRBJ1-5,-,TGTGCCAGCAGTGTTGTGCGTAACGGGGGGTTGGGTCAGCCCCAGCATTTT,CASSVVRNGGLGQPQHF
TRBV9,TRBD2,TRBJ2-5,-,TGTGCCAGCAGCGTAGCTGGGGGACTAGCGGGGGCGCGCCAAGAGACCCAGTACTTC,CASSVAGGLAGARQETQYF
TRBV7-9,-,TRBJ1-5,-,TGTGCCAGCAATCAGGATTCCGAGCCCCAGCATTTT,CASNQDSEPQHF
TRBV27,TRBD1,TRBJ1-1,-,TGTGCCACACAACTGACAGGGGTCACTGAAGCTTTCTTT,CATQLTGVTEAFF
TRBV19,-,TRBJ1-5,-,TGTGCCAGTAGTATCGGTCCACGAGGAGGGCTCCGCTTGGGCAATCAGCCCCAGCATTTT,CASSIGPRGGLRLGNQPQHF
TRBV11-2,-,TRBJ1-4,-,TGTGCCAGCCAAGGGGGGGGCCCGTTTGAAAAACTGTTTTTT,CASQGGGPFEKLFF
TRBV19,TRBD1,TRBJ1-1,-,TGTGCCACCATGGGGGACAGGGGGTTGAACACTGAAGCTTTCTTT,CATMGDRGLNTEAFF
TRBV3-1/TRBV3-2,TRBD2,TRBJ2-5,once,TGTGCCAGCAGCCCCGGACTAGCGGGAGAAGAGACCCAGTACTTC,CASSPGLAGEETQYF
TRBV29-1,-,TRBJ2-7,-,TGCAGCGTCCACGGACAGCCGGGGACACACGAGCAGTACTTC,CSVHGQPGTHEQYF
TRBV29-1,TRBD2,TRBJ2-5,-,TGCAGCGTTGGACTGGGGGGGGTCGGGGAGACCCAGTACTTC,CSVGLGGVGETQYF
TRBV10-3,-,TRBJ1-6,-,TGTGCCATCAGTATCGACAGCGAACGAAATTCACCCCTCCACTTT,CAISIDSERNSPLHF
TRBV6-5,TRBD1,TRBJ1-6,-,TGTGCCAGCAGGCGACAGGGGAATTCACCCCTCCACTTT,CASRRQGNSPLHF
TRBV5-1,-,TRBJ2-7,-,TGCGCCAGCCAGACGGCAGGGGCCACCTCCTACGAGCAGTACTTC,CASQTAGATSYEQYF